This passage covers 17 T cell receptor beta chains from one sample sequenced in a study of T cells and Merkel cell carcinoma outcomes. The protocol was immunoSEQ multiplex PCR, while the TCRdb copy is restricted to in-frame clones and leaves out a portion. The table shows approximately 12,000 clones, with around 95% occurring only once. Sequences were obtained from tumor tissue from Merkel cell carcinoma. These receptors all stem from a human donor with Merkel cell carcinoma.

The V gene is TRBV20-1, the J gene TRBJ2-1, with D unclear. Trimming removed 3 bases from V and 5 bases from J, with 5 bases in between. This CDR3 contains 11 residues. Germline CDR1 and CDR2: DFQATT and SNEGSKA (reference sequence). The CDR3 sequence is CSASSNNEQFF. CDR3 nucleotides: TGCAGTGCTAGCAGTAACAATGAGCAGTTCTTC.

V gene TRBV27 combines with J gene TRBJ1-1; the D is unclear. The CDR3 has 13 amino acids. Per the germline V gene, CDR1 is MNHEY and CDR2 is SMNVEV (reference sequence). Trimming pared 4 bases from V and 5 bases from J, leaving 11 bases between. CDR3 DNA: TGTGCCAGCAGTTCATTAGGACGGACTGAAGCTTTCTTT. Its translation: CASSSLGRTEAFF.

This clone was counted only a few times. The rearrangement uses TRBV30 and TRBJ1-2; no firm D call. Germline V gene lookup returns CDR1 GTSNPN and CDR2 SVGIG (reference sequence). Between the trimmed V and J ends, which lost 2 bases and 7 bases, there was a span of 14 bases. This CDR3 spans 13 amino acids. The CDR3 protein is CAWSLSVVFGYTF. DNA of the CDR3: TGTGCCTGGAGTTTGTCCGTGGTGTTTGGCTACACCTTC.

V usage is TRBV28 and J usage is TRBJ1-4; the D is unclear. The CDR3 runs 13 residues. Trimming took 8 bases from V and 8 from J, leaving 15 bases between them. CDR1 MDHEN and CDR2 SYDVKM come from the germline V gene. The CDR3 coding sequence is TGTGCCAGCCTCAACACTCCGTCAGAAAAACTGTTTTTT. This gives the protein CASLNTPSEKLFF.

In DNA, the CDR3 is TGTGCCACCAGTACTACCTCTCTGGGGTTGGAGACCCAGTACTTC. It translates to CATSTTSLGLETQYF. The rearrangement links TRBV15 to TRBJ2-5, with D unclear. Trimming cost V 6 bases and J 5 bases, with 19 bases left between them. This CDR3 comprises 15 residues. Germline V gives CDR1 LNHNV, CDR2 YYDKDF (reference sequence). The full variable domain, in which reference TRBV15 and TRBJ2-5 provide the parts outside the CDR3, is DAMVIQNPRYQVTQFGKPVTLSCSQTLNHNVMYWYQQKSSQAPKLLFHYYDKDFNNEADTPDNFQSRRPNTSFCFLDIRSPGLGDTAMYLCATSTTSLGLETQYFGPGTRLLVL.

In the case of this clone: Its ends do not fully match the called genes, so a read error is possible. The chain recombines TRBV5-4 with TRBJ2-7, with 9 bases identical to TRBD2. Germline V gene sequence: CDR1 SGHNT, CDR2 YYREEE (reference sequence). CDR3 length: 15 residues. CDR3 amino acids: CASSDQRGDSYEQYF. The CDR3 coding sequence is TGTGCCAGCAGCGATCAGCGGGGGGACTCCTACGAACAGTACTTC.

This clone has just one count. The CDR3 bases are TGTGCCAGCACCGAGTTAGCGGGAGGCACAGATACGCAGTATTTT. This gives the protein CASTELAGGTDTQYF. This chain uses TRBV7-2 with TRBJ2-3; 9 nucleotides line up with TRBD2. V shed 7 bases, J shed 1 base, and the junction held 6 bases outside the gene matches. The CDR3 has 15 amino acids. From germline, CDR1 is SGHTA and CDR2 FQGNSA.

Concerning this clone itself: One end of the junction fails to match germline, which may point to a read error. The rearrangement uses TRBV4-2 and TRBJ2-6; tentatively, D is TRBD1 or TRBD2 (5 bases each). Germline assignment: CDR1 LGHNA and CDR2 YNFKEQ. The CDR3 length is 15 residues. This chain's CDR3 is CASSSTDSGANVLTF. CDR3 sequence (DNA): TGTGCCAGCAGTTCGACGGACTCTGGGGCTAACGTCCTGACTTTC.

Here the CDR3 DNA reads TGTGCCAGCAGCTTGGCGGGGGGCCACGAGCAGTACTTC. Its protein product is CASSLAGGHEQYF. V usage is TRBV5-4 and J usage is TRBJ2-7, with D tentatively TRBD2 (7 bases). The CDR3 runs to 13 residues. CDR1 is SGHNT and CDR2 is YYREEE in the germline V gene (reference sequence). Trimming shortened V by 0 bases and J by 5 bases, and 9 bases separated the two germline ends.

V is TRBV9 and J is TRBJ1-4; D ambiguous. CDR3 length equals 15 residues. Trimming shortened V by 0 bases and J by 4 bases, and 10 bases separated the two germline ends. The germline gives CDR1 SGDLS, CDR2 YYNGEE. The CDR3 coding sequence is TGTGCCAGCAGCGTAGACCTGGGCGGTAATGAAAAACTGTTTTTT. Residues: CASSVDLGGNEKLFF.

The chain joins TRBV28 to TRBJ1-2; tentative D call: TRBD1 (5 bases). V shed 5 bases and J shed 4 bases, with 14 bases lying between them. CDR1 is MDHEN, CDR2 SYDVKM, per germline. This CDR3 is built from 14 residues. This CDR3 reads CASSEPGRSYGYTF. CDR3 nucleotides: TGTGCCAGCAGTGAACCGGGACGTTCCTATGGCTACACCTTC.

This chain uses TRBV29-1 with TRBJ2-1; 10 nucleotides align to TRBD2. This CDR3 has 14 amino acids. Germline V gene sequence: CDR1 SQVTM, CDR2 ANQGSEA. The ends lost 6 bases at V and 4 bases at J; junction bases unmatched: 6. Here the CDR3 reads CSVATSGVYNEQFF. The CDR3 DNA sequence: TGCAGCGTCGCAACTAGCGGGGTTTACAATGAGCAGTTCTTC.

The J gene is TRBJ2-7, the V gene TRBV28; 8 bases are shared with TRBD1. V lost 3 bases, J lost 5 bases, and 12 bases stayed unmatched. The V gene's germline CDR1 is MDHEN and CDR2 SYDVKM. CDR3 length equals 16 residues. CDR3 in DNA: TGTGCCAGCAGTTTCCCCCCCGGACAGGGCAGAGACGAGCAGTACTTC. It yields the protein CASSFPPGQGRDEQYF.

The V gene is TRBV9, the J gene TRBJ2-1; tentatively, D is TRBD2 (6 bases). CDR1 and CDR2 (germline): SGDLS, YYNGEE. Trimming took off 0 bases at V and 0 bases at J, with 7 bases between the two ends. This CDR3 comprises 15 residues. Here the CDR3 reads CASSVDGGSYNEQFF. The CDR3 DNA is TGTGCCAGCAGCGTAGACGGGGGCTCCTACAATGAGCAGTTCTTC. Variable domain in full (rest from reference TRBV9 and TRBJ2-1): DSGVTQTPKHLITATGQRVTLRCSPRSGDLSVYWYQQSLDQGLQFLIQYYNGEERAKGNILERFSAQQFPDLHSELNLSSLELGDSALYFCASSVDGGSYNEQFFGPGTRLTVL.

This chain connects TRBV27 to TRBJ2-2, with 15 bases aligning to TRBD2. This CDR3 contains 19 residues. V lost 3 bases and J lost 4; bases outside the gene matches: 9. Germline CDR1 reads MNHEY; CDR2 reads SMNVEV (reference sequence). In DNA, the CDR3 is TGTGCCAGCAGTTTGCTCGGGACTAGCGGGAGGCTGCGCACCGGGGAGCTGTTTTTT. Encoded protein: CASSLLGTSGRLRTGELFF.

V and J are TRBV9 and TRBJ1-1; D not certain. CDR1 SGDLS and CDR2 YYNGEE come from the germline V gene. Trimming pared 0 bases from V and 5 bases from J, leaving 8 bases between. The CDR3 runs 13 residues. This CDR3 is CASSVDGITEAFF. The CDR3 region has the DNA TGTGCCAGCAGCGTAGATGGTATAACTGAAGCTTTCTTT.

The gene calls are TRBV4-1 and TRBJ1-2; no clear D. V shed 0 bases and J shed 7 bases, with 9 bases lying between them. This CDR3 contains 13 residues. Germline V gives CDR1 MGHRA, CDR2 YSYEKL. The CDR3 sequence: CASSQEFKFGYTF. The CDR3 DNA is TGCGCCAGCAGCCAAGAGTTTAAGTTTGGCTACACCTTC.